This paragraph covers one T cell receptor (beta chain) sequence. Its target is unknown. The sample is drawn from a study of cytomegalovirus exposure and HLA in healthy donors. Trimming shortened V by 3 bases and J by 0 bases, and 10 bases separated the two germline ends. The CDR3 spans 15 residues. Germline V CDR1 and CDR2: SGDLS, YYNGEE. Findings and caveats of the study: Investigators reported 150 to 200 TCR beta chains as tied to cytomegalovirus.

Primers: 60 Vbeta forward and 13 Jbeta reverse. Using immunoSEQ multiplex PCR, the repertoire was profiled, and TCRdb retains in-frame clones only, with some absent. The repertoire includes under 120,000 clones, about 80% of them detected once, and 2.5% to 3.5% sits in the top ten. The receptor was derived from a middle-aged woman in good health and CMV-seronegative. This chain uses TRBV9 with TRBJ1-3; tentative D call: TRBD1 (5 bases). Sequencing input: PBMCs. CDR3 sequence reads: CASSGGGGSGNTIYF. The CDR3 nucleotides read TGTGCCAGCAGCGGTGGCGGGGGCTCTGGAAACACCATATATTTT.